Given below is one TCR beta chain in context. Its specific antigen is unknown. No much larger clonotype is one base removed from it; base qualities were not supplied. Each collaborating institution followed its own protocols to collect whole blood in K2EDTA tubes. Collaborator samples were shipped for TCRbeta analysis as frozen whole blood, isolated PBMCs, or DNA extracted from either sample type. CDR1 and CDR2 were assigned from the germline V gene as SGHTA and FQGNSA. V drops 5 bases and J drops 7 bases, leaving 16 bases in between. The CDR3 measures 14 amino acids from cysteine to phenylalanine. Of all the DNA, just the CDR3 is kept, 42 bases in frame from base 1. This sample stems from a study of blood T cell repertoires in COVID-19 (dated by TCRdb to about 2020). Study-level background: Collaborator samples came from the United States, Italy and Spain and covered acute and convalescent phases of COVID-19. The prospective study material was composed of cDNA or gDNA derived from T cells, B-cell-depleted T cells, or PBMCs. Subjects who had been exposed to COVID-19, were actively infected with it, or had recovered from it provided the deeply sampled blood TCRbeta repertoires that made up the dataset. A freely available public database, intended as a resource for researchers studying the immune response to SARS-CoV-2, is where the repertoires were released. Samples came from the ongoing ImmuneRACE study (first 160 participants) plus 1,254 subjects from 6 global collaborators. A de-identified subject ID, COVID-19 status, age in years and sex were almost always included in the sample metadata. Where HLA class I and class II types were available, the types were taken from metadata supplied by the sample provider, not from assay-based typing.

Broad study findings and their caveats: How much clinical and demographic metadata was included differed by source and by participant, and the metadata was provided uncurated.

TCRbeta CDR3 regions were amplified from genomic DNA by means of the immunoSEQ Assay, a bias-controlled multiplex PCR. As for how the authors treated the data: The number of nucleated cells in each sample was estimated by amplification of reference gene primers within the assay. To quantify the absolute abundance of each unique TCRbeta CDR3 rearrangement, sequence reads were collapsed and filtered. For each sample, productive Simpson clonality was calculated as the square root of Simpson's diversity index over productive rearrangements. Here the immuneACCESS table is served through TCRdb, limited to in-frame sequences with V and J called. Missing clones are a known gap in these copies; in checked studies unresolved V genes cover under half, and the rest lacks a known reason. V and J calls plus clone size are reproduced from that table; the DNA served to infer D and trimming. Within this sample are some 50,000 clones, with 70% to 90% of them counted one time only. The ten top clones hold 8.5% to 10% of the sample.

The chain links TRBV7-2 with TRBJ2-3; the D gene is perhaps TRBD1, on 6 matching bases. Sequences were obtained from peripheral blood. The sequence derives from a human donor in a cohort sampled during active COVID-19. For the CDR3, the sequence is CASSLRDTPNTQYF. The DNA sequence follows: TGTGCCAGCAGCCTCCGGGACACCCCTAATACGCAGTATTTT.